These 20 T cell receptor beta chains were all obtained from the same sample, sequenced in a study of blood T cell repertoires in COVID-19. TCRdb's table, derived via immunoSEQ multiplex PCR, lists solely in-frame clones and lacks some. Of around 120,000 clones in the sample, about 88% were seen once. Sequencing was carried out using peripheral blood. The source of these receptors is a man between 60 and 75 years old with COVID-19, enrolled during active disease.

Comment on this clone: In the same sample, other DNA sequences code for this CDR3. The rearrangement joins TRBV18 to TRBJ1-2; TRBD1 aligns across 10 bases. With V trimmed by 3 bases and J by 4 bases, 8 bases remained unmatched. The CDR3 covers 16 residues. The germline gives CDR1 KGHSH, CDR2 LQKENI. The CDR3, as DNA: TGTGCCAGCTCACCGCGTGACAGGGGGCGCAGCTATGGCTACACCTTC. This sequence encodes CASSPRDRGRSYGYTF. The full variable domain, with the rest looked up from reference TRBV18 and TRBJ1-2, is NAGVMQNPRHLVRRRGQEARLRCSPMKGHSHVYWYRQLPEEGLKFMVYLQKENIIDESGMPKERFSAEFPKEGPSILRIQQVVRGDSAAYFCASSPRDRGRSYGYTFGSGTRLTVV.

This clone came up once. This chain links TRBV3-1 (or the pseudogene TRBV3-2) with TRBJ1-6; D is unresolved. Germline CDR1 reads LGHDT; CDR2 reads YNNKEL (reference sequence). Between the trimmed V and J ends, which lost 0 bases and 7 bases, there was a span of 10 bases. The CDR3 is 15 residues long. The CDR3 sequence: CASSQEARVNSPLHF. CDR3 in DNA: TGTGCCAGCAGCCAAGAGGCGCGGGTCAATTCACCCCTCCACTTT.

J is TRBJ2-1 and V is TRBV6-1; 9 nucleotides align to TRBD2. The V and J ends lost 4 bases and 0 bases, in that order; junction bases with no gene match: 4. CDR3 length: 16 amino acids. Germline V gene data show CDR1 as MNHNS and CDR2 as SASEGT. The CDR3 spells CASSVRLAASYNEQFF. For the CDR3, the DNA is TGTGCCAGCAGTGTGCGACTAGCGGCCTCCTACAATGAGCAGTTCTTC.

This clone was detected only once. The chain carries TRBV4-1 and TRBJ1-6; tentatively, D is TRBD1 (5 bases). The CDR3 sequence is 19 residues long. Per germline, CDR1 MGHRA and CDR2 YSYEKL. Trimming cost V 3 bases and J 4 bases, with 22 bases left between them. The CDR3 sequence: CASSQERQIINPYNSPLHF. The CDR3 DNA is TGCGCCAGCAGCCAGGAAAGACAGATTATTAACCCTTATAATTCACCCCTCCACTTT.

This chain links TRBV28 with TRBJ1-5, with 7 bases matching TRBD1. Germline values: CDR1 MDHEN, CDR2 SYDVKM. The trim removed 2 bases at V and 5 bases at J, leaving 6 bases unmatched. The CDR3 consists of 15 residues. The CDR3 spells CASSLRGQWDQPQHF. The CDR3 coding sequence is TGTGCCAGCAGTTTACGGGGACAGTGGGATCAGCCCCAGCATTTT.

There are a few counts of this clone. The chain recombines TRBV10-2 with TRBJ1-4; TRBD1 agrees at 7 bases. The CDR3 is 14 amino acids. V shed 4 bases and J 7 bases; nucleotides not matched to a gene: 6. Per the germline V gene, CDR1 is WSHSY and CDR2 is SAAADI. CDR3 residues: CASSGNRGTEKLFF. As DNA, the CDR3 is TGCGCCAGCAGTGGGAACAGGGGAACTGAAAAACTGTTTTTT.

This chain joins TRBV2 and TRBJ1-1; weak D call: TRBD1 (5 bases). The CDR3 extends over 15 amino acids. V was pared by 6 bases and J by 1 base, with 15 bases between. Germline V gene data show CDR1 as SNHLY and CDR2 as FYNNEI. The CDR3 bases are TGTGCCAGCAGCTCCCAGGGCCCGTGGAACACTGAAGCTTTCTTT. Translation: CASSSQGPWNTEAFF.

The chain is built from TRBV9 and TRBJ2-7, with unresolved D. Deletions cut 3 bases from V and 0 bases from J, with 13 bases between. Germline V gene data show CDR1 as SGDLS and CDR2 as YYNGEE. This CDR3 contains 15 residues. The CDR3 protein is CASSAGLRTSYEQYF. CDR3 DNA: TGTGCCAGCAGCGCTGGTTTGCGAACCTCCTACGAGCAGTACTTC.

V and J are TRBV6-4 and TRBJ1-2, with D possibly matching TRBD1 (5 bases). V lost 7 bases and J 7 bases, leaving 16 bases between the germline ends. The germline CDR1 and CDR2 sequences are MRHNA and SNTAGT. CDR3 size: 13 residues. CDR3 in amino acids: CASKQDTLGGYTF. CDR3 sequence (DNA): TGTGCCAGCAAACAGGACACGCTTGGTGGCTACACCTTC.

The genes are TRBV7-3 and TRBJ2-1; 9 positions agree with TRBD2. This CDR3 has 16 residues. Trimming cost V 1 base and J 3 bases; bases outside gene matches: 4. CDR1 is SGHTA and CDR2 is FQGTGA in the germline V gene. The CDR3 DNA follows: TGTGCCAGCAGCTTAAAGGCGGGAGGGGTCTACAATGAGCAGTTCTTC. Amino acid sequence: CASSLKAGGVYNEQFF.

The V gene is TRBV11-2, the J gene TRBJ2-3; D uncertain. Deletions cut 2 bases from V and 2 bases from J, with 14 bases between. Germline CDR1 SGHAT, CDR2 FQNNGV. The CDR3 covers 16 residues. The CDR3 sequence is CASSLWRSHNTDTQYF. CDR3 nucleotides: TGTGCCAGCAGCTTATGGCGGAGTCATAACACAGATACGCAGTATTTT. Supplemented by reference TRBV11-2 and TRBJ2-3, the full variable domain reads EAGVAQSPRYKIIEKRQSVAFWCNPISGHATLYWYQQILGQGPKLLIQFQNNGVVDDSQLPKDRFSAERLKGVDSTLKIQPAKLEDSAVYLCASSLWRSHNTDTQYFGPGTRLTVL.

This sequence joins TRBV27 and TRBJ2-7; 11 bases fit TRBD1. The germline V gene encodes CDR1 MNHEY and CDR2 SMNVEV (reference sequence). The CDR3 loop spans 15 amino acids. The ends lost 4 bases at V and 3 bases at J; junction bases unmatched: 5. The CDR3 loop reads CASSYSGQGGYEQYF. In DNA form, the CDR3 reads TGTGCCAGCAGTTATTCGGGACAGGGGGGCTACGAGCAGTACTTC.

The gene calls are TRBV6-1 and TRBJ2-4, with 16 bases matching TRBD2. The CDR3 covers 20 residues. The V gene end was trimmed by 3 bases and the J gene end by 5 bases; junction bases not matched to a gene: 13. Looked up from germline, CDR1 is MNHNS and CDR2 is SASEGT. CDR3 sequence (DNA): TGTGCCAGCAGTGACCTAGCCGGGACTAGCGGGAGGGCCGGGGAAAACATTCAGTACTTC. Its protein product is CASSDLAGTSGRAGENIQYF.

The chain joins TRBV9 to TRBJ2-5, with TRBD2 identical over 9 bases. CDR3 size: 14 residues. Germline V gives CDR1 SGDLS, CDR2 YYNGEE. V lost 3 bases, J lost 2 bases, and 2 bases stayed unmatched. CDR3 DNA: TGTGCCAGCAGCGCAGCGGGGGGTCAAGAGACCCAGTACTTC. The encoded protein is CASSAAGGQETQYF.

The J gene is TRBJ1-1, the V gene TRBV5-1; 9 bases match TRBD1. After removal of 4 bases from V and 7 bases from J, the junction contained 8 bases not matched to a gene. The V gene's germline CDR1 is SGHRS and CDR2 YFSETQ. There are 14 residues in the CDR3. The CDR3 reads CASSLSQGAGEAFF. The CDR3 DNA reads TGCGCCAGCAGCCTCTCACAGGGGGCCGGTGAAGCTTTCTTT.

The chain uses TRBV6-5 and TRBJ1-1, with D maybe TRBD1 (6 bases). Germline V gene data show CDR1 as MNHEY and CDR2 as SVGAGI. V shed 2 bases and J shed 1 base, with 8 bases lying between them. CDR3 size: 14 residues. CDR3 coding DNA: TGTGCCAGCAGTTACAACAGGGAGAACACTGAAGCTTTCTTT. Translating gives CASSYNRENTEAFF.

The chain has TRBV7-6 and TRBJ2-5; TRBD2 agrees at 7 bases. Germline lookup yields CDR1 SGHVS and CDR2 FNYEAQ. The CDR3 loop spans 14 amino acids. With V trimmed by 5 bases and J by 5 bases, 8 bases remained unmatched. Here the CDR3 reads CASSPLREAETQYF. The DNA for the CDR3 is TGTGCCAGCAGCCCCCTCCGGGAGGCTGAGACCCAGTACTTC. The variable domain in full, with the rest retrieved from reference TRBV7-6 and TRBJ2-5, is GAGVSQSPRYKVTKRGQDVALRCDPISGHVSLYWYRQALGQGPEFLTYFNYEAQQDKSGLPNDRFSAERPEGSISTLTIQRTEQRDSAMYRCASSPLREAETQYFGPGTRLLVL.

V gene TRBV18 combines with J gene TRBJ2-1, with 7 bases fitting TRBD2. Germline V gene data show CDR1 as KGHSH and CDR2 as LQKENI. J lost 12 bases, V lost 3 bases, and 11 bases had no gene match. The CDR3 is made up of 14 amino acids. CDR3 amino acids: CASSPPLAEDSQFF. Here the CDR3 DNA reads TGTGCCAGCTCACCCCCCCTAGCGGAGGACTCGCAGTTCTTC. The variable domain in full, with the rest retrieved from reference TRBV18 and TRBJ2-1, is NAGVMQNPRHLVRRRGQEARLRCSPMKGHSHVYWYRQLPEEGLKFMVYLQKENIIDESGMPKERFSAEFPKEGPSILRIQQVVRGDSAAYFCASSPPLAEDSQFFGPGTRLTVL.

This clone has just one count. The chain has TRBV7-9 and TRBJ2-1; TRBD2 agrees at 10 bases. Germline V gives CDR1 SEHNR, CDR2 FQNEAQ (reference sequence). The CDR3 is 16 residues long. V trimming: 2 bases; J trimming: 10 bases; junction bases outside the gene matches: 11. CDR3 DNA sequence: TGTGCCAGCAGCTTATGGGGTAGCGGGAGGTCGGGGGAGCAGTTCTTC. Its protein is CASSLWGSGRSGEQFF. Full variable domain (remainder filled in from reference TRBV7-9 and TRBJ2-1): DTGVSQNPRHKITKRGQNVTFRCDPISEHNRLYWYRQTLGQGPEFLTYFQNEAQLEKSRLLSDRFSAERPKGSFSTLEIQRTEQGDSAMYLCASSLWGSGRSGEQFFGPGTRLTVL.

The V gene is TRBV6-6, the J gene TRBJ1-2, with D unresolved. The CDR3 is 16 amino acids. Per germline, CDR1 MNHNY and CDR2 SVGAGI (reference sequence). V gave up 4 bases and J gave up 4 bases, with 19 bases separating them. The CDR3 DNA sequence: TGTGCCAGCAGTTTGGGCAGGCCGGAGGGTGGCTATGGCTACACCTTC. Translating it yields CASSLGRPEGGYGYTF.